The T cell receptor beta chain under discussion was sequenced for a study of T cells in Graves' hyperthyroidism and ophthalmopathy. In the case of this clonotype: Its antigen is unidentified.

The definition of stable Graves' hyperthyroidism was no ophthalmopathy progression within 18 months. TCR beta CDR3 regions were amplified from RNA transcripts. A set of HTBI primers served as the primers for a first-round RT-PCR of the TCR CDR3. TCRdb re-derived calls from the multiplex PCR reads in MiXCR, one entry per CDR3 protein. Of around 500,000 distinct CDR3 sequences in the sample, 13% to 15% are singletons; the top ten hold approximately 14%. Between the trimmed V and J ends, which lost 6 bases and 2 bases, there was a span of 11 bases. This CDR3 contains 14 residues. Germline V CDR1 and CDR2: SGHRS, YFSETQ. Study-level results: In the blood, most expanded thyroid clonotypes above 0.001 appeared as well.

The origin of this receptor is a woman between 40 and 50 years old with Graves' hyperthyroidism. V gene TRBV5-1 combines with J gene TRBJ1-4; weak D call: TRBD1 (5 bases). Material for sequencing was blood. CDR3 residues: CASNQGWTNEKLFF. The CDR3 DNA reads TGCGCCAGCAACCAGGGTTGGACTAATGAAAAACTGTTTTTT.